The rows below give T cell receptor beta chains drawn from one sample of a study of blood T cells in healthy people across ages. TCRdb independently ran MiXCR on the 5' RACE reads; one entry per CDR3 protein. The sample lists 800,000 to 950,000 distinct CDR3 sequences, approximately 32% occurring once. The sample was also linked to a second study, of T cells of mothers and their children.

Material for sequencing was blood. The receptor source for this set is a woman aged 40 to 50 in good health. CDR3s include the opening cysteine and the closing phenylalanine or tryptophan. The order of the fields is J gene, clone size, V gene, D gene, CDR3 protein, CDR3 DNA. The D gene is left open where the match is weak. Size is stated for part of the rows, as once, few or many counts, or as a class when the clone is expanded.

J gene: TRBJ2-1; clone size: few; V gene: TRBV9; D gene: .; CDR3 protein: CASSVSSGRNEQFF; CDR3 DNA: TGTGCCAGCAGCGTATCATCAGGGCGCAATGAGCAGTTCTTC
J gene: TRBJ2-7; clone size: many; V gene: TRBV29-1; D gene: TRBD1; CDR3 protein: CSASTGELLYEQYF; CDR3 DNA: TGCAGCGCCTCGACAGGGGAACTACTATACGAGCAGTACTTC
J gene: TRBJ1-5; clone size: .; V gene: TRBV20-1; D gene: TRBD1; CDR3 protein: CSAPDRGNQPQHF; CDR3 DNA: TGCAGCGCACCCGACAGGGGAAATCAGCCCCAGCATTTT
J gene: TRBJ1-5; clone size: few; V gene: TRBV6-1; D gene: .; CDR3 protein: CASSEAGVYQPQHF; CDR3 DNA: TGTGCCAGCAGTGAAGCTGGGGTCTATCAGCCCCAGCATTTT
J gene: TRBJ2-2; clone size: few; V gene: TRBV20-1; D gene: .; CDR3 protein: CSARDPTGPSTGELFF; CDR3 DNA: TGCAGTGCTAGAGATCCTACGGGACCCTCCACCGGGGAGCTGTTTTTT
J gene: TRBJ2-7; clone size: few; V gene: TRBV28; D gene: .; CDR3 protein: CASSSLGSEQYF; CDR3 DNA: TGTGCCAGCAGTTCCCTAGGGAGCGAGCAGTACTTC
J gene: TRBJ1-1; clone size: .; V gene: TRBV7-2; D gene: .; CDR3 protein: CASSRANGGSTEAFF; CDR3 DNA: TGTGCCAGCAGCAGAGCCAACGGGGGCAGCACTGAAGCTTTCTTT
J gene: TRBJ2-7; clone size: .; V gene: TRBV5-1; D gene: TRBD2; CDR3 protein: CASTTGTSGGGVYEQYF; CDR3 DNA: TGCGCCAGCACCACGGGGACTAGCGGGGGTGGGGTCTACGAGCAGTACTTC
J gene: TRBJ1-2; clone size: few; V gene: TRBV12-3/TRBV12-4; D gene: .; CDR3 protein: CASDGGVKGYTF; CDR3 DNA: TGTGCCAGCGACGGCGGAGTGAAAGGCTACACCTTC
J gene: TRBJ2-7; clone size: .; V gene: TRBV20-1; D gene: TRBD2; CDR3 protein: CSARVISGGDEQYF; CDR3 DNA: TGCAGTGCTAGAGTGATTAGCGGGGGCGACGAGCAGTACTTC
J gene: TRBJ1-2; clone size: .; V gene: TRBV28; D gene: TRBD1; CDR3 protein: CASSLAGTGVYYGYTF; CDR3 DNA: TGTGCCAGCAGTTTGGCCGGGACAGGGGTGTACTATGGCTACACCTTC
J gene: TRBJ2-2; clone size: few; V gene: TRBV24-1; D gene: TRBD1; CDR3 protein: CATSEAGTGSDGELFF; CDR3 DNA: TGTGCCACCAGTGAGGCCGGGACAGGGTCCGACGGGGAGCTGTTTTTT
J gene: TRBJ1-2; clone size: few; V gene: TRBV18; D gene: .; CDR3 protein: CASSYGTENYGYTF; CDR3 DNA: TGTGCCAGCTCTTATGGGACCGAGAACTATGGCTACACCTTC
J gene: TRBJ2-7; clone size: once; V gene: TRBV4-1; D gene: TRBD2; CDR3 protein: CASSQVSGGAYEQYF; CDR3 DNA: TGCGCCAGCAGCCAAGTTAGCGGGGGAGCCTACGAGCAGTACTTC
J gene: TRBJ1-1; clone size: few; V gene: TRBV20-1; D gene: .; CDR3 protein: CSARDWGTYYTEAFF; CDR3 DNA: TGCAGTGCTAGAGATTGGGGGACATACTACACTGAAGCTTTCTTT
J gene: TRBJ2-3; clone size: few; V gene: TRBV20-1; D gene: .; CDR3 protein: CSANQRAVSTDTQYF; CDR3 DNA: TGCAGTGCCAATCAGAGGGCGGTTAGCACAGATACGCAGTATTTT
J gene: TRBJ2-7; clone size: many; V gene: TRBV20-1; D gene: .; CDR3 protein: CRIGGGSEQYF; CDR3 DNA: TGCAGAATCGGGGGCGGTTCCGAGCAGTACTTC
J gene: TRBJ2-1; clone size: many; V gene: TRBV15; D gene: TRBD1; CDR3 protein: CATSRGMTGGINEQFF; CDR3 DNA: TGTGCCACCAGCAGGGGTATGACAGGGGGGATCAATGAGCAGTTCTTC
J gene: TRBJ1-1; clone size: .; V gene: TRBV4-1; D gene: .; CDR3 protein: CASSQGTWGTEAFF; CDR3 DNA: TGCGCCAGCAGCCAAGGAACATGGGGCACTGAAGCTTTCTTT
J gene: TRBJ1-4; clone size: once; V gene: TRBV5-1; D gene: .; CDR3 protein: CASSQRVGGGEKLFF; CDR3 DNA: TGCGCCAGCAGCCAGCGGGTCGGGGGGGGTGAAAAACTGTTTTTT
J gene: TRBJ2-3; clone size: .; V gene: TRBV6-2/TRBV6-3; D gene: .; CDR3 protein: CASSYSASLDTQYF; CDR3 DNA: TGTGCCAGCAGTTACTCCGCTAGTCTGGATACGCAGTATTTT
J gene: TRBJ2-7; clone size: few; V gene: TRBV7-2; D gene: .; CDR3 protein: CASSLGWAVNEQYF; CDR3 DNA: TGTGCCAGCAGCTTAGGGTGGGCAGTTAACGAGCAGTACTTC
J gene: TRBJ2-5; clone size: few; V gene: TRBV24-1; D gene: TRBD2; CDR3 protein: CATSEEGPLAGGEETQYF; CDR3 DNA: TGTGCCACCAGTGAAGAGGGGCCTCTAGCGGGGGGGGAAGAGACCCAGTACTTC
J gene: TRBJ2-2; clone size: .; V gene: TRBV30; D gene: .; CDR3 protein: CAWSVRVPGELFF; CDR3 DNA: TGTGCCTGGAGTGTAAGGGTCCCCGGGGAGCTGTTTTTT
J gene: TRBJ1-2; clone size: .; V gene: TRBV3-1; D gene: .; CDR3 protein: CASSQEWNRANYGYTF; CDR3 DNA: TGTGCCAGCAGCCAAGAGTGGAACAGGGCTAACTATGGCTACACCTTC
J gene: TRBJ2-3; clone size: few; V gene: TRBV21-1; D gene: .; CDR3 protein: CASSKEVGTGTDTQYF; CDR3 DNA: .
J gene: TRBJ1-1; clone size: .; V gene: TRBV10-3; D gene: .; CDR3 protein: CATGREVSTEAFF; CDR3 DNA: TGTGCCACCGGGAGGGAGGTGAGCACTGAAGCTTTCTTT
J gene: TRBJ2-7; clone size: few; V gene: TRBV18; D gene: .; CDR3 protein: CASSPRGKEYEQYF; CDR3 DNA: TGTGCCAGCTCACCACGGGGAAAGGAATACGAGCAGTACTTC
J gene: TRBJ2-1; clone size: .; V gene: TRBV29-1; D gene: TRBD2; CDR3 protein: CSVTAGAGEQFF; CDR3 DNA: TGCAGCGTAACAGCGGGGGCTGGTGAGCAGTTCTTC
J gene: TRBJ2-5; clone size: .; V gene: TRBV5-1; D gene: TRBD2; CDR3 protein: CASSFGGLAAQETQYF; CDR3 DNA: TGCGCCAGCAGCTTCGGGGGACTAGCGGCTCAAGAGACCCAGTACTTC
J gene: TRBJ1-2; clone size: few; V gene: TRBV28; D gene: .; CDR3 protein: CASSDGSLGYTF; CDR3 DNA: TGTGCCAGCTCGGACGGATCCCTCGGCTACACCTTC
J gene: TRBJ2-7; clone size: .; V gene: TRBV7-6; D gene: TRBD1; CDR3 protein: CASSPRTGWDLRLQYF; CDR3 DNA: TGTGCCAGCAGCCCTCGGACAGGGTGGGATCTACGATTGCAGTACTTC
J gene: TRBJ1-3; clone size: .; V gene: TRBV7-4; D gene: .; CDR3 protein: CASSLATLNTIYF; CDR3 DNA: TGTGCCAGCAGCTTAGCAACGTTAAACACCATATATTTT
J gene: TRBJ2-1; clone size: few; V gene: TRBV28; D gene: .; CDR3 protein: CASTLRTPNEQFF; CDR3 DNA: TGTGCCAGCACTCTACGGACTCCCAATGAGCAGTTCTTC
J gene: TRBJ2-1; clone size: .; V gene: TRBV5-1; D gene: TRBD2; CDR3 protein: CASSLVGLAGGRITSYNEQFF; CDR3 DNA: TGCGCCAGCAGCTTGGTAGGACTAGCGGGGGGGCGAATAACCTCCTACAATGAGCAGTTCTTC
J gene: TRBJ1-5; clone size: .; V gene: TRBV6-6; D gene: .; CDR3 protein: CASSGRGVRSQHF; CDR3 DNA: TGTGCCAGCAGTGGACGGGGGGTAAGGTCCCAGCATTTT
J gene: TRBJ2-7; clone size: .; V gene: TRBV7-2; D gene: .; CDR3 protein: CASSVSRLVSYEQYF; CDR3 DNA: TGTGCCAGCAGCGTCAGCCGGTTAGTGTCCTACGAGCAGTACTTC
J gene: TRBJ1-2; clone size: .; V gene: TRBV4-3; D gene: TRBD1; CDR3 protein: CASSQLPPGQGDDGYTF; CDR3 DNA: TGCGCCAGCAGCCAATTACCCCCGGGACAGGGGGATGATGGCTACACCTTC
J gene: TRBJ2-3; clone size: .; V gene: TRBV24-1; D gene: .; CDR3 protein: CATSDFKQGEDTQYF; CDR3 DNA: TGTGCCACCAGTGATTTCAAGCAGGGCGAGGATACGCAGTATTTT
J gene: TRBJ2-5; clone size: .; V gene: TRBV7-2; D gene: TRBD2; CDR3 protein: CASSLAVGTTFIETQYF; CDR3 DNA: TGTGCCAGCAGCTTAGCGGTCGGGACTACCTTTATAGAGACCCAGTACTTC
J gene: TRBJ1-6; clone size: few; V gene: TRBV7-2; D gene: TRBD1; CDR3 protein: CASSLRTNRGDSPLHF; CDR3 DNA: TGTGCCAGCAGCTTGCGCACTAACAGGGGGGATTCACCCCTCCACTTT
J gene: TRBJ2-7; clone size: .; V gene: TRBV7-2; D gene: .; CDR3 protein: CASSLASSRGGEQYF; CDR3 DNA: TGTGCCAGCAGCTTAGCCTCCTCCAGGGGCGGGGAGCAGTACTTC
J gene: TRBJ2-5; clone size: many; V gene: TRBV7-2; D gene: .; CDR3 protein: CASSSTGAGETQYF; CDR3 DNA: TGTGCCAGCAGCTCGACCGGGGCTGGAGAGACCCAGTACTTC
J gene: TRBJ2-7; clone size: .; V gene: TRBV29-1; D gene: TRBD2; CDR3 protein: CSVLGRGADYEQYF; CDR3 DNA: TGCAGCGTCCTCGGGAGGGGGGCGGACTACGAGCAGTACTTC
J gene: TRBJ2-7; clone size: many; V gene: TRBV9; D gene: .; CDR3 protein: CASSVSHDTYEQYF; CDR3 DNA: TGTGCCAGCAGCGTCAGTCACGATACCTACGAGCAGTACTTC
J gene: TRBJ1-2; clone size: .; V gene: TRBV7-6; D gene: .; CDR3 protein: CASSSDGWTYGYTF; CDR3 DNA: TGTGCCAGCAGCTCGGACGGCTGGACCTATGGCTACACCTTC
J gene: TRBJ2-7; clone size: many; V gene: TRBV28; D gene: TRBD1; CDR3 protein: CASSYQGGQGAQYF; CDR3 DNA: TGTGCCAGCAGTTACCAAGGAGGACAGGGTGCGCAGTACTTC